This entry describes one TCR beta chain. Its antigen remains unknown. These data belong to a study of T cell responses to AZD1222 COVID-19 vaccine. Per germline, CDR1 SGHAT and CDR2 FQNNGV. The CDR3 runs to 17 residues. V lost 5 bases to trimming and J lost 4 bases; unmatched junction nucleotides: 16. Data came from immunoSEQ multiplex PCR; TCRdb stores just in-frame clones and leaves some out. This sample yields under 200,000 clones, of which more than 75% are seen a single time; approximately 0.97% belongs to the top ten. Findings of the study overall: At baseline, just six AZD1222 recipients tested seropositive. Spike-specific TCR repertoires showed rising breadth and depth after two AZD1222 doses. Females outnumbered males among donors, who were mostly white British; clonal diversity was possibly underestimated.

The source was peripheral blood, collected on day 0 of AZD1222 vaccination. The chain links TRBV11-2 to TRBJ2-5, with 7 nucleotides matching TRBD2. The receptor was isolated from an adult in good health. The CDR3 sequence is CASSPRGVGSLGETQYF. For the CDR3, the DNA is TGTGCCAGCAGCCCCCGGGGGGTTGGGAGTCTGGGAGAGACCCAGTACTTC. Full variable domain (remainder filled in from reference TRBV11-2 and TRBJ2-5): EAGVAQSPRYKIIEKRQSVAFWCNPISGHATLYWYQQILGQGPKLLIQFQNNGVVDDSQLPKDRFSAERLKGVDSTLKIQPAKLEDSAVYLCASSPRGVGSLGETQYFGPGTRLLVL.